One and the same sample provided the 20 T cell receptor beta chains below, sequenced in a study of breast tumors, draining lymph nodes, adjacent tissues. Via MiXCR, TCRdb re-called the multiplex PCR reads, giving one row per CDR3 protein. In the table there are fewer than 150,000 distinct CDR3 sequences, 21% of which are singletons. Axillary draining lymph nodes of breast cancer patients supplied the node samples. Input material: axillary lymph node tissue. The origin of the receptors is a female donor with breast cancer. Some clones in this sample may be carry-over from other donors' samples.

Worth noting for this clonotype: A much bigger clone sits one base away, suggesting this may be a read error. The V call is TRBV19, the J call TRBJ2-2; no definite D call. CDR3 length: 14 residues. CDR1 is LNHDA and CDR2 is SQIVND in the germline V gene (reference sequence). The V and J ends lost 8 bases and 3 bases respectively, with 13 bases between them. The CDR3 region has the DNA TGTGCCAGTTTAGGCCTTCTAGACACCGGGGAGCTGTTTTTT. Its translation: CASLGLLDTGELFF.

This sequence joins TRBV28 and TRBJ2-1; 7 nucleotides line up with TRBD2. CDR1 and CDR2 from the germline V gene are MDHEN and SYDVKM. There are 16 residues in the CDR3. V shed 6 bases and J 0 bases; nucleotides not matched to a gene: 8. The CDR3 coding sequence is TGTGCCAGCAGCTCGATCGGCGGGAGCTCCTACAATGAGCAGTTCTTC. This gives the protein CASSSIGGSSYNEQFF.

The table lists this clonotype with a few counts. A much larger clone sits a single nucleotide away, making a read error possible. V gene TRBV19 combines with J gene TRBJ2-3, with unresolved D. This CDR3 comprises 14 residues. Germline V lookup: CDR1 LNHDA, CDR2 SQIVND (reference sequence). The CDR3: CASSILRVSDTRYF. CDR3 in DNA: TGTGCCAGTAGTATCCTTAGGGTGTCAGATACGCGGTATTTT. The full variable domain, rest sourced from reference TRBV19 and TRBJ2-3, is DGGITQSPKYLFRKEGQNVTLSCEQNLNHDAMYWYRQDPGQGLRLIYYSQIVNDFQKGDIAEGYSVSREKKESFPLTVTSAQKNPTAFYLCASSILRVSDTRYFGPGTRLTVL.

This clonotype was detected ten times or more. The chain has TRBV20-1 and TRBJ1-5; 8 nucleotides line up with TRBD1. The CDR3 extends over 16 amino acids. V lost 0 bases to trimming and J lost 7 bases; unmatched junction nucleotides: 11. From germline, CDR1 is DFQATT and CDR2 SNEGSKA (reference sequence). In DNA form, the CDR3 reads TGCAGTGCTAGAGATCAAACACAGGGGGGGGGACAGCCCCAGCATTTT. It translates to CSARDQTQGGGQPQHF.

This clonotype was recorded many times. CDR3 protein: CASRNLDEQFF. The CDR3, as DNA: TGTGCCAGCAGGAACCTGGATGAGCAGTTCTTC. V usage is TRBV11-2 and J usage is TRBJ2-1, with unresolved D. The V end lost 6 bases, the J end lost 8 bases, and 8 bases lay between the germline ends. Germline CDR1 SGHAT, CDR2 FQNNGV. The CDR3 extends over 11 amino acids.

In regard to this clonotype: The final CDR3 position lacks the conserved phenylalanine or tryptophan, pointing to a likely read error. The chain links TRBV6-5 to TRBJ1-5; weak D call: TRBD1 (5 bases). With 6 bases removed from V and 7 bases from J, the gap between germline ends came to 13 bases. The germline gives CDR1 MNHEY, CDR2 SVGAGI. The CDR3 has 13 amino acids. The DNA for the CDR3 is TGTGCCAGCAGCTGGGGACTGGGGCAGCCCCAGCATATT. The encoded protein is CASSWGLGQPQHI.

Ten or more counts support this clonotype. The rearrangement joins TRBV12-3 or TRBV12-4 to TRBJ1-5, with D maybe TRBD1 (6 bases). This CDR3 is built from 14 residues. V gave up 3 bases and J gave up 4 bases, with 10 bases separating them. CDR3 nucleotide sequence: TGTGCCAGCAGTTTCGGGGGGCTGAATCAGCCCCAGCATTTT. It codes for CASSFGGLNQPQHF.

This clonotype came up many times. The J gene is TRBJ1-2, the V gene TRBV9; D gene ambiguous. CDR1 SGDLS and CDR2 YYNGEE come from the germline V gene. Trimming left V 6 bases short and J 8 bases short, with 20 bases between. The CDR3 is 14 amino acids. CDR3 in amino acids: CASTRAMSGKGYTF. The CDR3 nucleotides are TGTGCCAGCACACGCGCGATGAGCGGGAAAGGCTACACCTTC.

In regard to this clonotype: This may be a read error, as it is one base from a much larger clone. The CDR3 end shows no conserved phenylalanine or tryptophan, and so a read error is likely. The V and J genes are TRBV7-3 and TRBJ2-5, with unresolved D. This CDR3 comprises 16 residues. V lost 2 bases to trimming and J lost 6 bases, with 19 bases between them. The germline CDR1 and CDR2 sequences are SGHTA and FQGTGA. The CDR3 DNA is TGTGCCAGCAGCTTACCGCCTTTTCGGTCCTTGAAGACCCAGTACCTC. This translates into CASSLPPFRSLKTQYL.

Of note for this clonotype: It may be a read error: a sequence one base away is much more abundant. The conserved closing phenylalanine or tryptophan is absent in this CDR3, likely reflecting a read error. The rearrangement links TRBV20-1 to TRBJ2-3; 7 bases map to TRBD2. Trimming at V came to 5 bases and at J to 6 bases, leaving 11 bases not matched to a gene. CDR1 is DFQATT and CDR2 is SNEGSKA in the germline V gene (reference sequence). This CDR3 is built from 14 residues. CDR3 nucleotides: TGCAGTGCTCCCAGGAGGCTAGCGGTCGATACGCAGTATTCT. It yields the protein CSAPRRLAVDTQYS.

The sample holds a few counts of this clonotype. The CDR3 loop is CASSLEWQAYNEQFF. CDR3 DNA: TGTGCCAGCAGTTTAGAATGGCAGGCCTACAATGAGCAGTTCTTC. The chain is built from TRBV12-3 or TRBV12-4 and TRBJ2-1; D remains ambiguous. The CDR3 is 15 amino acids. The ends were cut back, 1 base at V and 2 bases at J, with 9 bases in the middle.

There are many counts of this clonotype. V is TRBV5-1 and J is TRBJ2-1, with D perhaps TRBD1 (6 bases). The CDR3 consists of 15 residues. Trimming cost V 2 bases and J 10 bases, with 19 bases left between them. Germline values: CDR1 SGHRS, CDR2 YFSETQ. The CDR3 bases are TGCGCCAGCAGCTTATCCGGGACAAGGGCAAACGAGCAGTTCTTC. Protein: CASSLSGTRANEQFF.

This clonotype has at least ten counts. The chain uses TRBV28 and TRBJ2-3, with D tentatively TRBD1 (6 bases). The germline V gene encodes CDR1 MDHEN and CDR2 SYDVKM. This CDR3 is built from 15 residues. Trimming removed 4 bases at V and 0 bases at J, with 11 bases between. The CDR3 nucleotides read TGTGCCAGCAGTTCCCGACAGGCTAGCACAGATACGCAGTATTTT. It specifies CASSSRQASTDTQYF.

The chain's CDR3 is CASSLAGRAADTQYF. The CDR3 DNA sequence: TGTGCCAGCAGCTTGGCGGGGAGGGCGGCAGATACGCAGTATTTT. The chain links TRBV5-4 to TRBJ2-3, with 7 bases fitting TRBD2. V shed 0 bases, J shed 4 bases, and the junction held 5 bases outside the gene matches. Germline CDR1 and CDR2: SGHNT and YYREEE (reference sequence). This CDR3 region has 15 residues.

The sample holds many counts of this clonotype. The chain carries TRBV28 and TRBJ2-7; D possibly corresponds to TRBD2 (6 bases). Germline values: CDR1 MDHEN, CDR2 SYDVKM. The length of the CDR3 is 14 residues. V was clipped by 7 bases and J by 2 bases, with 15 bases between them. In DNA form, the CDR3 reads TGTGCCAGCAACCTCCGCGGGAAAACCTACGAGCAGTACTTC. It translates to CASNLRGKTYEQYF.

This clonotype was seen a single time. This may come from a read error, since a much larger clone is one base off. The missing conserved phenylalanine or tryptophan at the end of this CDR3 makes a read error likely. This chain connects TRBV28 to TRBJ2-1, with 10 bases that match TRBD2. V shed 9 bases and J 5 bases; nucleotides not matched to a gene: 10. Germline loops: CDR1 MDHEN, CDR2 SYDVKM. The CDR3 extends over 15 amino acids. The CDR3 bases are TGTGCCAGTAAGAGCGGGAGGGCCTTCCACAATGAGCAGTTCCTC. This gives the protein CASKSGRAFHNEQFL.

At least ten counts were recorded for this clonotype. One end of the junction varies from germline; a read error may be responsible. This chain connects TRBV9 to TRBJ2-1, with D uncertain. Germline-derived CDR1 and CDR2 are SGDLS and YYNGEE. CDR3 size: 14 residues. CDR3: CASSVDNSDNEQFF. DNA of the CDR3: TGTGCCAGCAGCGTAGATAACTCCGACAATGAGCAGTTCTTC. The whole variable domain, remainder taken from reference TRBV9 and TRBJ2-1, is DSGVTQTPKHLITATGQRVTLRCSPRSGDLSVYWYQQSLDQGLQFLIQYYNGEERAKGNILERFSAQQFPDLHSELNLSSLELGDSALYFCASSVDNSDNEQFFGPGTRLTVL.

The sample holds many counts of this clonotype. This rearrangement joins TRBV12-3 or TRBV12-4 to TRBJ1-5; 7 nucleotides line up with TRBD1. J gave up 7 bases and V 3 bases, and 12 bases lay outside the gene matches. CDR3 length equals 16 residues. CDR3 residues: CASSFSPATGKQPQHF. The CDR3 bases are TGTGCCAGCAGTTTTTCTCCGGCGACAGGGAAACAGCCCCAGCATTTT.

This clonotype was picked up many times. The CDR3 region is CASSLGQANQPQHF. CDR3 DNA sequence: TGTGCCAGCAGCCTGGGACAGGCAAATCAGCCCCAGCATTTT. The V call is TRBV13, the J call TRBJ1-5; 8 nucleotides line up with TRBD1. The trim removed 5 bases at V and 4 bases at J, leaving 4 bases unmatched. This CDR3 is 14 amino acids long. Germline V gene sequence: CDR1 PRHDT, CDR2 FYEKMQ (reference sequence).

This clonotype was seen at least ten times. The rearrangement joins TRBV20-1 to TRBJ2-3; 15 bases fit TRBD2. After removal of 5 bases from V and 14 bases from J, the junction contained 8 bases not matched to a gene. Germline values: CDR1 DFQATT, CDR2 SNEGSKA (reference sequence). This CDR3 has 13 amino acids. CDR3 loop: CSASGGTSGGMYF. In DNA, the CDR3 is TGCAGTGCTTCCGGTGGGACTAGCGGGGGGATGTATTTT.